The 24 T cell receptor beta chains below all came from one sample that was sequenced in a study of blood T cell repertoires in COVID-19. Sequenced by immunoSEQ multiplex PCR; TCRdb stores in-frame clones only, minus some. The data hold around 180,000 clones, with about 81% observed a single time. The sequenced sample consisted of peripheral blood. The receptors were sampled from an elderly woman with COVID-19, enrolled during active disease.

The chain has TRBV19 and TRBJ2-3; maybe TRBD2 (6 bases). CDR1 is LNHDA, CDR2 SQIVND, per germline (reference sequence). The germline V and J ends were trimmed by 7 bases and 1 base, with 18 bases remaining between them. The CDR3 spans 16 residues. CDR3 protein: CASNDKGASGTDTQYF. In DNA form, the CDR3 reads TGTGCCAGTAACGACAAGGGAGCTAGCGGCACAGATACGCAGTATTTT. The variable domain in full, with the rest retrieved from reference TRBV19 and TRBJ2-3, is DGGITQSPKYLFRKEGQNVTLSCEQNLNHDAMYWYRQDPGQGLRLIYYSQIVNDFQKGDIAEGYSVSREKKESFPLTVTSAQKNPTAFYLCASNDKGASGTDTQYFGPGTRLTVL.

CDR3 residues: CASSVREGEKLFF. For the CDR3, the DNA is TGTGCCAGCAGTGTCAGGGAGGGAGAAAAACTGTTTTTT. The V gene is TRBV2, the J gene TRBJ1-4; possibly TRBD1 for D (5 bases). This CDR3 region has 13 residues. V was shortened by 4 bases and J by 8 bases, with 11 bases between the two germline ends. Germline V gives CDR1 SNHLY, CDR2 FYNNEI.

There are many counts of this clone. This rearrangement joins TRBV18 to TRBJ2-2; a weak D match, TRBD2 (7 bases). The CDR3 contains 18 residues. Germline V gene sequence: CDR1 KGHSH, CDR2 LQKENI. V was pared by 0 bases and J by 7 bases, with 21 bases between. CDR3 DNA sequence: TGTGCCAGCTCACCACCGCCAGGCGCGGGGGCCCGCCACGGGGAGCTGTTTTTT. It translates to CASSPPPGAGARHGELFF.

The CDR3 sequence is CASSLSAPGVADTQYF. The DNA for the CDR3 is TGTGCCAGCAGCCTCTCGGCCCCCGGAGTAGCAGATACGCAGTATTTT. This chain joins TRBV6-2 or TRBV6-3 and TRBJ2-3; D gene ambiguous. This CDR3 has 16 amino acids. Looked up from germline, CDR1 is MNHEY and CDR2 is SVGEGT. The V end was cut by 6 bases, the J end by 4 bases, with 20 bases between.

In DNA, the CDR3 is TGTGCCAGCAGTTACACAGGACAGGGGGGGGTGAATGGCTACACCTTC. This sequence encodes CASSYTGQGGVNGYTF. This chain links TRBV6-5 with TRBJ1-2; 10 bases map to TRBD1. This CDR3 comprises 16 residues. The germline gives CDR1 MNHEY, CDR2 SVGAGI. V lost 2 bases and J lost 6; bases outside the gene matches: 9.

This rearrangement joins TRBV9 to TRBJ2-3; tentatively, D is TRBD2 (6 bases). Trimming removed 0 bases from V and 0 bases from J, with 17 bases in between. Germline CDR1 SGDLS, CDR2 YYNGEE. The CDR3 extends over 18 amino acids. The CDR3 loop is CASSVGGVAGSSTDTQYF. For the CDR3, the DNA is TGTGCCAGCAGCGTAGGGGGAGTTGCGGGGAGTAGCACAGATACGCAGTATTTT.

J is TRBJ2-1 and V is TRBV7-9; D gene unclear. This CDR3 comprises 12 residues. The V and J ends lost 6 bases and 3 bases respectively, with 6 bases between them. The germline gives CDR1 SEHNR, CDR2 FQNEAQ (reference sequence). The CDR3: CASSNNYNEQFF. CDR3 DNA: TGTGCCAGCAGTAACAACTACAATGAGCAGTTCTTC. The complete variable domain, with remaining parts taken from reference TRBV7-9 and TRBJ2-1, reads DTGVSQNPRHKITKRGQNVTFRCDPISEHNRLYWYRQTLGQGPEFLTYFQNEAQLEKSRLLSDRFSAERPKGSFSTLEIQRTEQGDSAMYLCASSNNYNEQFFGPGTRLTVL.

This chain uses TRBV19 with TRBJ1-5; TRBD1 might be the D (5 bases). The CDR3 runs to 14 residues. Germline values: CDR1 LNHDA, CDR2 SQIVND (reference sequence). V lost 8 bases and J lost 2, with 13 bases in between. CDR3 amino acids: CASGMGGGNQPQHF. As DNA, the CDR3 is TGTGCCAGTGGGATGGGGGGAGGCAATCAGCCCCAGCATTTT.

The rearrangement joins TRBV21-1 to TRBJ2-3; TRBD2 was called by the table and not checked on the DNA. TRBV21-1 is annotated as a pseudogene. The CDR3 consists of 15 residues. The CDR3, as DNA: TGTGCCAGCGCTACCCTAGCGGTAAGCACAGATACGCAGTATTTT. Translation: CASATLAVSTDTQYF.

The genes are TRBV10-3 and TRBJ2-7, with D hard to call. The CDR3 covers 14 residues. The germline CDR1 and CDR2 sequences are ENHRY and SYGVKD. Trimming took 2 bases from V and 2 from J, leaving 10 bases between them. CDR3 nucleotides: TGTGCCATCAGTGAGACAGTAAACGCCTACGAGCAGTACTTC. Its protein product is CAISETVNAYEQYF.

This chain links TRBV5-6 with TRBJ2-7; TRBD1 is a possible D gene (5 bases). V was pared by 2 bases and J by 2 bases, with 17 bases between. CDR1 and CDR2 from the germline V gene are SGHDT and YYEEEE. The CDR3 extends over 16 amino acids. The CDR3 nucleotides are TGTGCCAGCAGCTTTGTTGGATATGGCAGGGCCTACGAGCAGTACTTC. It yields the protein CASSFVGYGRAYEQYF.

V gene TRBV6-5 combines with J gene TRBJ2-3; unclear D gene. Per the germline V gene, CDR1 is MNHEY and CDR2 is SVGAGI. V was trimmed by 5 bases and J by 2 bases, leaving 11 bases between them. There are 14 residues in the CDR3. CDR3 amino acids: CASSRRKHTDTQYF. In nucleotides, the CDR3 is TGTGCCAGCAGTCGGCGGAAACACACAGATACGCAGTATTTT.

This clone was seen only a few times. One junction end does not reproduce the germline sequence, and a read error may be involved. The CDR3 DNA follows: TGTGCCAGCAGCCAAGGTGGTCCTCGAATGGCCTTC. This sequence encodes CASSQGGPRMAF. The V and J genes are TRBV4-2 and TRBJ2-4; the D is unclear. CDR3 size: 12 residues. Looked up from germline, CDR1 is LGHNA and CDR2 is YNFKEQ.

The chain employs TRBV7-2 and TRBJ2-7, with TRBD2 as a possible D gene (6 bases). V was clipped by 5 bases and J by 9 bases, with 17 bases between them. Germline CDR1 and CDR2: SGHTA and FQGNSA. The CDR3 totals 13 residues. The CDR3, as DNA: TGTGCCAGCAGCGTTTTTGGGGGACTGGGGCAGTACTTC. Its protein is CASSVFGGLGQYF.

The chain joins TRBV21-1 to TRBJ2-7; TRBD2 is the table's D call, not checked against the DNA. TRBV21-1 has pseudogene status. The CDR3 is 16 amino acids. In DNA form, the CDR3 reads TGTGCCAGCAGCAATTGGCGGGGGATTGGTTGCTACGAGCAGTACTTC. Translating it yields CASSNWRGIGCYEQYF.

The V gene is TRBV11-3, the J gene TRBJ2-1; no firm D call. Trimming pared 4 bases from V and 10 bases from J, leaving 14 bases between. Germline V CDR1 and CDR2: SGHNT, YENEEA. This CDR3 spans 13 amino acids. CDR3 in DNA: TGTGCCAGCAGCTCCCCGGGTCTTAGGGAGCAGTTCTTC. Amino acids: CASSSPGLREQFF. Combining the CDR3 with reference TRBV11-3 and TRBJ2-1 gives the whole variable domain EAGVVQSPRYKIIEKKQPVAFWCNPISGHNTLYWYLQNLGQGPELLIRYENEEAVDDSQLPKDRFSAERLKGVDSTLKIQPAELGDSAVYLCASSSPGLREQFFGPGTRLTVL.

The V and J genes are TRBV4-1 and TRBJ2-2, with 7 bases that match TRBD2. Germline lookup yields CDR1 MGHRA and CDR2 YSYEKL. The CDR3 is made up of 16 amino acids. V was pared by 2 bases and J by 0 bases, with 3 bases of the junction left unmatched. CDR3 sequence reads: CASSQYSGSNTGELFF. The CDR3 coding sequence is TGCGCCAGCAGCCAATATAGCGGGTCGAACACCGGGGAGCTGTTTTTT.

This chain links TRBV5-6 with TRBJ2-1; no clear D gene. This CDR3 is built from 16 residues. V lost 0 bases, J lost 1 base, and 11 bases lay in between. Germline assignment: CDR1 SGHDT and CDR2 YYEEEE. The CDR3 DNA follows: TGTGCCAGCAGCTTGGGCCCCCCGGTGTCCTACAATGAGCAGTTCTTC. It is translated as CASSLGPPVSYNEQFF. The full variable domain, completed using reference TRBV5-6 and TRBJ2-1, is DAGVTQSPTHLIKTRGQQVTLRCSPKSGHDTVSWYQQALGQGPQFIFQYYEEEERQRGNFPDRFSGHQFPNYSSELNVNALLLGDSALYLCASSLGPPVSYNEQFFGPGTRLTVL.

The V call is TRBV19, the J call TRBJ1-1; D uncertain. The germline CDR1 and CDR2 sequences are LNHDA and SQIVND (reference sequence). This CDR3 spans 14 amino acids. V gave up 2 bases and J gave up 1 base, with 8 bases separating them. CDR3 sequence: CASSIRRSNTEAFF. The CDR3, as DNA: TGTGCCAGTAGTATACGCAGGTCGAACACTGAAGCTTTCTTT. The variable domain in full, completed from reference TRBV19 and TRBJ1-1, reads DGGITQSPKYLFRKEGQNVTLSCEQNLNHDAMYWYRQDPGQGLRLIYYSQIVNDFQKGDIAEGYSVSREKKESFPLTVTSAQKNPTAFYLCASSIRRSNTEAFFGQGTRLTVV.

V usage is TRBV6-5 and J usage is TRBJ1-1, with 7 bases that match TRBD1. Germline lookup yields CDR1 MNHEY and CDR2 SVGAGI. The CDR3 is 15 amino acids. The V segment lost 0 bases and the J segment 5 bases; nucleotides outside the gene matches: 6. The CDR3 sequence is CASSYSYRGVTEAFF. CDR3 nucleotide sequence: TGTGCCAGCAGTTACTCGTACAGGGGAGTGACTGAAGCTTTCTTT.

The CDR3 DNA is TGTGCCAGCAGCTTACAGGGGGCCAAGGAGACCCAGTACTTC. It is translated as CASSLQGAKETQYF. This chain joins TRBV5-6 and TRBJ2-5; 9 bases agree with TRBD1. Germline V gene sequence: CDR1 SGHDT, CDR2 YYEEEE. This CDR3 has 14 amino acids. Unmatched junction bases numbered 4, after V lost 2 bases and J lost 5 bases.

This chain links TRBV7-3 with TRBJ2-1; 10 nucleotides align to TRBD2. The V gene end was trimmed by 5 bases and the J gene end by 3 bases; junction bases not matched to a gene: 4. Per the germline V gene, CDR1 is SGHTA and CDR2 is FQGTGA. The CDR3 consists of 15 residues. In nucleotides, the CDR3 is TGTGCCAGCAGCCCTAGCGGGGGCCTCTACAATGAGCAGTTCTTC. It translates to CASSPSGGLYNEQFF.

Here the CDR3 reads CASSKTGLGEKLFF. The CDR3 DNA reads TGCGCCAGCAGCAAGACAGGGCTGGGAGAAAAACTGTTTTTT. V and J are TRBV5-1 and TRBJ1-4; 7 nucleotides agree with TRBD1. Per germline, CDR1 SGHRS and CDR2 YFSETQ. Trimming at V came to 4 bases and at J to 8 bases, leaving 8 bases not matched to a gene. The CDR3 covers 14 residues.

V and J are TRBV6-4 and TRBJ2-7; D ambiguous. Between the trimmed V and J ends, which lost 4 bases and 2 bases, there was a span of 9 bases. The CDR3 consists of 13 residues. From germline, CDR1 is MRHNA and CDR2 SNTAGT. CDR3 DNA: TGTGCCAGCAGTGGAACAGAAGCCTACGAGCAGTACTTC. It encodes CASSGTEAYEQYF.